Shown below are 20 T cell receptor beta chains from a single sample sequenced in a study of T cells in women clearing cervical HPV infection. This table comes from immunoSEQ multiplex PCR, and its TCRdb copy is limited to in-frame clones, with some not included. Recorded here are tens of thousands of clones; the top ten clones represent 0.95% to 1%. Material for sequencing was blood buffy coat. The receptors were gathered from a woman between 18 and 75 years old with a cervical HPV16 infection that either progressed to CIN3+ or cleared (not recorded which).

About this clone itself: The read ends 3 residues before the CDR3 terminus; that terminus is restored from the germline J gene. The rearrangement links TRBV2 to TRBJ2-2, with D tentatively TRBD1 (5 bases). The CDR3 contains 14 residues. Germline V CDR1 and CDR2: SNHLY, FYNNEI. CDR3 residues: CASSPARVNEKLFF. The CDR3 DNA, read in part, is TGTGCCAGCAGTCCGGCCAGGGTTAATGAAAAG.

The part of the CDR3 DNA that was read is TGTGCCAGCTCACCATATCGCCTGGACAGGGGGAGCCCGGGC. Encoded protein: CASSPYRLDRGSPG. The full CDR3 is CASSPYRLDRGSPGYTF. The chain links TRBV18 to TRBJ1-2, with 10 bases aligning to TRBD1. The read ends 3 residues before the CDR3 terminus; that terminus is restored from the germline J gene. Germline V gives CDR1 KGHSH, CDR2 LQKENI. This CDR3 has 17 residues. The full variable domain, its missing parts supplied by reference TRBV18 and TRBJ1-2, is NAGVMQNPRHLVRRRGQEARLRCSPMKGHSHVYWYRQLPEEGLKFMVYLQKENIIDESGMPKERFSAEFPKEGPSILRIQQVVRGDSAAYFCASSPYRLDRGSPGYTFGSGTRLTVV.

The CDR3 is CSVRLGTGQNSPLFF. CDR3 bases read: TGCAGCGTCCGACTTGGGACGGGACAAAATTCACCA. This chain links TRBV29-1 with TRBJ1-4; tentatively, D is TRBD1 (6 bases). The read ends 3 residues before the CDR3 terminus; that terminus is restored from the germline J gene. The CDR3 extends over 15 amino acids. Per the germline V gene, CDR1 is SQVTM and CDR2 is ANQGSEA.

Concerning this clone itself: Coverage ceases 3 residues before the CDR3 finishes, and the germline J gene fills in the end. The chain couples TRBV6-1 to TRBJ1-2; 7 nucleotides agree with TRBD1. CDR1 is MNHNS, CDR2 SASEGT, per germline. Trimming cost V 2 bases and J 6 bases; bases outside gene matches: 0. The CDR3 is 12 residues long. The DNA read from the CDR3 is TGTGCCAGCAGTGAAAGGGGGCATGGC. This sequence encodes CASSERGHG. The whole CDR3 protein reads CASSERGHGYTF.

Concerning this clone itself: The sequenced fragment ends 3 residues before the CDR3 boundary, so the rest is inferred from the germline J gene. This chain uses TRBV29-1 with TRBJ2-3; weak D call: TRBD2 (6 bases). CDR3 length equals 14 residues. Germline CDR1 SQVTM, CDR2 ANQGSEA. The V end lost 6 bases, the J end lost 4 bases, and 17 bases lay between the germline ends. The CDR3 DNA, read in part, is TGCAGCGTAATTAGCGGAAGTACCGCAGATACG. This codes for CSVISGSTADT. In full, the CDR3 reads CSVISGSTADTQYF.

About this clone: The CDR3 is cut off 3 residues early in the read; its end comes from the germline J gene. The V and J genes are TRBV10-1 and TRBJ2-5; tentatively, D is TRBD1 (6 bases). CDR1 WNHNN and CDR2 SYGVQD come from the germline V gene (reference sequence). Trimming took off 6 bases at V and 7 bases at J, with 9 bases between the two ends. The CDR3 extends over 11 amino acids. The CDR3 DNA, read in part, is TGCGCCAGCAGGAAAGGGGGGACC. Translating it yields CASRKGGT. The CDR3 as a whole reads CASRKGGTQYF.

Points on this clone: Read sequence stops 3 residues before the CDR3 end, and the germline J gene provides the missing end. The chain joins TRBV7-2 to TRBJ2-3; 8 bases agree with TRBD2. This CDR3 contains 15 residues. Looked up from germline, CDR1 is SGHTA and CDR2 is FQGNSA. V trimming: 5 bases; J trimming: 5 bases; junction bases outside the gene matches: 9. The CDR3 bases that were read are TGTGCCAGCAGCACCCAGACTAGCGACATAGATACG. Its translation is CASSTQTSDIDT. The complete CDR3 sequence is CASSTQTSDIDTQYF.

As concerns this clone: The read ends 3 residues shy of where the CDR3 ends; the end is completed using the germline J gene. The chain joins TRBV7-2 to TRBJ2-3; possibly TRBD2 for D (5 bases). The CDR3 runs to 13 residues. The germline CDR1 and CDR2 sequences are SGHTA and FQGNSA. The V end lost 7 bases, the J end lost 4 bases, and 12 bases lay between the germline ends. CDR3 bases read: TGTGCCAGCACCCCTAAGAGGGCAGATACG. Translated, it gives CASTPKRADT. The whole CDR3 sequence reads CASTPKRADTQYF.

Comments on this clone: Coverage ceases 3 residues before the CDR3 finishes, and the germline J gene fills in the end. V is TRBV7-9 and J is TRBJ2-7; no definite D call. V lost 7 bases and J lost 4, with 17 bases in between. In germline, CDR1 is SEHNR, CDR2 FQNEAQ (reference sequence). The CDR3 has 14 amino acids. CDR3 sequence: CASTETTRPYEQYF. CDR3 DNA (partial): TGTGCCAGCACCGAAACGACTCGACCTTACGAG. The whole variable domain, remainder taken from reference TRBV7-9 and TRBJ2-7, is DTGVSQNPRHKITKRGQNVTFRCDPISEHNRLYWYRQTLGQGPEFLTYFQNEAQLEKSRLLSDRFSAERPKGSFSTLEIQRTEQGDSAMYLCASTETTRPYEQYFGPGTRLTVT.

For this clone: The CDR3 goes on 3 residues after the read ends, and that part is filled in from the germline J gene. J is TRBJ2-1 and V is TRBV7-3, with 12 nucleotides matching TRBD1. V lost 1 base and J lost 9; bases outside the gene matches: 13. The CDR3 loop spans 18 amino acids. CDR1 is SGHTA and CDR2 is FQGTGA in the germline V gene. CDR3 bases read: TGTGCCAGCAGCTTAATAAAACCGGGACAGGGGGCGTTTATTGAG. Its protein is CASSLIKPGQGAFIE. The CDR3 in its entirety is CASSLIKPGQGAFIEQFF.

In regard to this clone: The observed sequence ends 3 residues before the CDR3 terminus, with the missing tail filled in from the germline J gene. The chain has TRBV10-3 and TRBJ2-7; 7 bases map to TRBD1. Germline CDR1 reads ENHRY; CDR2 reads SYGVKD. The CDR3 spans 14 residues. Losses at the gene ends were 4 bases for V and 3 bases for J; bases not matched to a gene: 6. CDR3 region: CAISVTGTDYEQYF. The sequenced part of the CDR3 DNA is TGTGCCATCAGTGTCACCGGGACAGACTACGAG.

With respect to this clone: From the germline J gene comes the end of the CDR3, since the read stops 3 residues before it. This rearrangement joins TRBV19 to TRBJ2-3; 7 bases line up with TRBD1. Germline loops: CDR1 LNHDA, CDR2 SQIVND (reference sequence). The CDR3 is 15 residues long. CDR3 amino acids: CARRRQGRVQETQYF. The part of the CDR3 DNA that was read is TGTGCCAGGAGAAGACAGGGAAGGGTCCAAGAGACG.

Remarks on this clone: Read sequence stops 3 residues before the CDR3 end, and the germline J gene provides the missing end. The J gene is TRBJ2-5, the V gene TRBV7-2; the D is unclear. The CDR3 runs 12 residues. Per the germline V gene, CDR1 is SGHTA and CDR2 is FQGNSA. V was shortened by 5 bases and J by 0 bases, with 4 bases between the two germline ends. CDR3 sequence reads: CASSRYQETQYF. The CDR3 bases that were read are TGTGCCAGCAGCCGGTACCAAGAGACC.

Notes on this clone: Sequence at one end of the junction differs from germline and may be a read error. The read is 3 residues too short to cover the CDR3 end, so that end is filled in from the germline J gene. The chain carries TRBV7-8 and TRBJ1-4; 7 bases align to TRBD1. CDR3 length equals 14 residues. In germline, CDR1 is SGHVS, CDR2 FQNEAQ. The part of the CDR3 DNA that was read is TGTGCCGGCAGCCTACAGGGGATGTCGGAAAAA. It codes for CAGSLQGMSEK. The entire CDR3 protein is CAGSLQGMSEKLFF. Drawing the rest from reference TRBV7-8 and TRBJ1-4, the complete variable domain is GAGVSQSPRYKVAKRGQDVALRCDPISGHVSLFWYQQALGQGPEFLTYFQNEAQLDKSGLPSDRFFAERPEGSVSTLKIQRTQQEDSAVYLCAGSLQGMSEKLFFGSGTQLSVL.

A note on this clone: The read gets to within 3 residues of the CDR3 end, and the germline J gene fills in the rest. V gene TRBV5-5 combines with J gene TRBJ1-2; D uncertain. CDR1 and CDR2 from the germline V gene are SGHKS and YYEKEE (reference sequence). Between the trimmed V and J ends, which lost 5 bases and 0 bases, there was a span of 14 bases. The CDR3 has 15 residues. CDR3 amino acids: CASSLTDLSNYGYTF. CDR3 DNA, as far as it was read: TGTGCCAGCAGTCTAACAGACCTCTCTAACTATGGC.

As concerns this clone: The read halts 3 residues ahead of the CDR3 end, with the missing end drawn from the germline J gene. The rearrangement joins TRBV6-1 to TRBJ2-1; possibly TRBD2 for D (5 bases). CDR3 length: 16 amino acids. V lost 2 bases to trimming and J lost 0 bases, with 11 bases between them. Germline V gene data show CDR1 as MNHNS and CDR2 as SASEGT. The CDR3 DNA, read in part, is TGTGCCAGCAGTGAATTCTGGACTTCCTCCTACAATGAG. It encodes CASSEFWTSSYNE. Given in full, the CDR3 is CASSEFWTSSYNEQFF.

Of note for this clone: The CDR3 goes on 3 residues after the read ends, and that part is filled in from the germline J gene. This sequence joins TRBV19 and TRBJ1-6; D is ambiguous. This CDR3 contains 14 residues. Germline V CDR1 and CDR2: LNHDA, SQIVND (reference sequence). V was shortened by 10 bases and J by 0 bases, with 10 bases between the two germline ends. CDR3 DNA (partial): TGTGCCACCAGGAGGAGCTCCTATAATTCACCC. Its translation: CATRRSSYNSP. The complete CDR3 sequence is CATRRSSYNSPLHF.

About this clone itself: Read sequence stops 3 residues before the CDR3 end, and the germline J gene provides the missing end. The V call is TRBV19, the J call TRBJ2-3; 16 nucleotides line up with TRBD2. CDR1 LNHDA and CDR2 SQIVND come from the germline V gene (reference sequence). This CDR3 has 19 amino acids. Germline trimming cut 4 bases from V and 2 bases from J; bases unmatched to any gene: 9. The CDR3 is CASSSRGLAGGMNTDTQYF. The covered CDR3 bases are TGTGCCAGTAGTAGCCGGGGACTAGCGGGGGGGATGAACACAGATACG.

On this clone itself: From the germline J gene comes the end of the CDR3, since the read stops 3 residues before it. The V gene is TRBV5-4, the J gene TRBJ2-3, with TRBD2 matching over 9 bases. J was trimmed by 1 base and V by 4 bases; bases with no gene match: 7. From germline, CDR1 is SGHNT and CDR2 YYREEE (reference sequence). The CDR3 runs 16 residues. The CDR3: CASSAVAGVGTDTQYF. CDR3 bases read: TGTGCCAGCAGCGCAGTAGCGGGGGTTGGCACAGATACG. Full variable domain (missing parts from reference TRBV5-4 and TRBJ2-3): ETGVTQSPTHLIKTRGQQVTLRCSSQSGHNTVSWYQQALGQGPQFIFQYYREEENGRGNFPPRFSGLQFPNYSSELNVNALELDDSALYLCASSAVAGVGTDTQYFGPGTRLTVL.

In the case of this clone: The read terminates 3 residues ahead of where the CDR3 ends, so the germline J gene completes it. This chain uses TRBV5-1 with TRBJ2-3; D is unclear. There are 12 residues in the CDR3. The germline V gene encodes CDR1 SGHRS and CDR2 YFSETQ. CDR3 DNA (partial): TGCGCCAGCAGCCCGCGAGAAGAGACG. As protein: CASSPREET. The whole CDR3 sequence is CASSPREETQYF.